The source of this T cell receptor (beta chain) is a study of Graves' ophthalmopathy and Graves' hyperthyroidism. Findings of the study overall: The 13-signature model separated ophthalmopathy from stable hyperthyroidism at almost 90% sensitivity and roughly 80% specificity. Also, most clonotypes expanded in the thyroid above 0.001 frequency appeared in blood.

Patients were left out if they had other autoimmune diseases, uncontrolled infections, pregnancy or lactation. Physicians reached a diagnosis by relying on clinical symptoms, serum thyroxine, TRAb, thyroid ultrasound and orbital computed tomography. This clonotype was observed at least ten times. The target antigen is unknown. Amplified material comprised TCR beta CDR3 regions derived from RNA transcripts. HTBI primers primed a first-round RT-PCR, and a second-round multiplex PCR followed. MiXCR, applied by TCRdb to the multiplex PCR reads, yields one record per CDR3 protein. Found here are about 590,000 distinct CDR3 sequences, under 45% of them singletons; the top ten hold about 4.6%. Sample: peripheral blood or thyroid tissue (not recorded which). The origin of this receptor is an adult man with Graves' hyperthyroidism.

The CDR3: CAISEGRGHYEQYF. CDR3 bases: TGTGCCATCAGTGAGGGCAGGGGGCATTACGAGCAGTACTTC. This chain joins TRBV10-3 and TRBJ2-7, with 8 bases lining up with TRBD1. The trim removed 2 bases at V and 4 bases at J, leaving 4 bases unmatched. The CDR3 length is 14 residues. Germline-derived CDR1 and CDR2 are ENHRY and SYGVKD.